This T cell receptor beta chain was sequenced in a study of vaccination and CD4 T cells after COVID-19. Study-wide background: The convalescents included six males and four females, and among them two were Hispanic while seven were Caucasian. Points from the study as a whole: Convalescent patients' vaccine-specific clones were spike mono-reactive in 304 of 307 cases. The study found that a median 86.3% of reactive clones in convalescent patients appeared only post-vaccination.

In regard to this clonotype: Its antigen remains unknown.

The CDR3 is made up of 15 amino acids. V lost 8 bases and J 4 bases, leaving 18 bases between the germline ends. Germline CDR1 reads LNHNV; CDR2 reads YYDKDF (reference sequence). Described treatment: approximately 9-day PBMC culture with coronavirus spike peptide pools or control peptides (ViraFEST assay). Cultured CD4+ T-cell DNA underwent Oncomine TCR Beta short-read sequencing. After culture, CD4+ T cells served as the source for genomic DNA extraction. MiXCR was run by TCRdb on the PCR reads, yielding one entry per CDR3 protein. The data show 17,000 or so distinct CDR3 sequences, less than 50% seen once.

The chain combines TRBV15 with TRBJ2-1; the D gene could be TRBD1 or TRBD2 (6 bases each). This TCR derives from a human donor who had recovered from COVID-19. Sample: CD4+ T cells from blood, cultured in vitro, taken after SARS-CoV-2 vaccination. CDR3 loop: CATAKRGEAYNEQFF. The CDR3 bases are TGTGCCACCGCTAAAAGGGGGGAGGCATACAATGAGCAGTTCTTC. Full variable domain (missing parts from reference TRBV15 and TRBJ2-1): DAMVIQNPRYQVTQFGKPVTLSCSQTLNHNVMYWYQQKSSQAPKLLFHYYDKDFNNEADTPDNFQSRRPNTSFCFLDIRSPGLGDTAMYLCATAKRGEAYNEQFFGPGTRLTVL.